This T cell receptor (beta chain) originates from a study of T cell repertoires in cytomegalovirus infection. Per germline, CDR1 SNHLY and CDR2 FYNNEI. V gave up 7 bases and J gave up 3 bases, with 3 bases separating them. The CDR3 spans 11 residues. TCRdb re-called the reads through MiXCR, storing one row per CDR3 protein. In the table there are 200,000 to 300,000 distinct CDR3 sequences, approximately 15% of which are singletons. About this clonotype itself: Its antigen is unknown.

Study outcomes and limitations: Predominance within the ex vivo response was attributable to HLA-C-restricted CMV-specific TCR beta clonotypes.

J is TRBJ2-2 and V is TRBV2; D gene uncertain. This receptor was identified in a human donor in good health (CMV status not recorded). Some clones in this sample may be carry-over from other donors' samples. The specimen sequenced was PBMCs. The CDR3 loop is CASKDTGELFF. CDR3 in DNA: TGTGCCAGCAAGGACACCGGGGAGCTGTTTTTT.